Below, 8 T cell receptor beta chains from the same sample are listed, as sequenced in a study of shared clonotypes between healthy human individuals. Clones were sequenced by immunoSEQ multiplex PCR, and TCRdb holds only the in-frame ones, with some missing. The sample shows 2 million to 2.5 million clones, more than 85% of them seen only once. The naive CD8 population came from CD45RO-negative cells selected for CCR7, without terminally differentiated effector memory CD45RA+ cells. Input material: naive CD8+ T cells from PBMCs. These receptors all stem from a man aged 18 to 29 in good health. Some clones in this sample may be carry-over from other donors' samples.

In DNA form, the CDR3 reads TGTGCCAGCAGCCCCAGATACCAGACACTCTCGAACACCGGGGAGCTGTTTTTT. Residues: CASSPRYQTLSNTGELFF. The chain links TRBV7-9 to TRBJ2-2; D is undetermined. The germline V gene has CDR1 SEHNR and CDR2 FQNEAQ (reference sequence). Trimming removed 5 bases at V and 0 bases at J, with 19 bases between. This CDR3 has 18 amino acids.

This clone was recorded once. J is TRBJ2-7 and V is TRBV19; D ambiguous. Germline V gene data show CDR1 as LNHDA and CDR2 as SQIVND (reference sequence). The CDR3 has 16 residues. V lost 3 bases, J lost 4 bases, and 19 bases lay in between. The CDR3 sequence is CASSIMWANPMYEQYF. The CDR3, as DNA: TGTGCCAGTAGTATTATGTGGGCGAACCCTATGTACGAGCAGTACTTC.

This rearrangement joins TRBV10-1 to TRBJ1-5, with D unresolved. V was trimmed by 0 bases and J by 1 base, leaving 1 base between them. This CDR3 has 13 amino acids. Per germline, CDR1 WNHNN and CDR2 SYGVQD (reference sequence). Written as DNA, the CDR3 is TGCGCCAGCAGTGAGTCGAGCAATCAGCCCCAGCATTTT. Translated, it gives CASSESSNQPQHF.

The chain uses TRBV11-2 and TRBJ2-2, with D possibly being TRBD1 or TRBD2 (5 bases each). CDR1 is SGHAT, CDR2 FQNNGV, per germline. V lost 2 bases and J 2 bases, leaving 15 bases between the germline ends. The CDR3 extends over 17 amino acids. This CDR3 reads CASSLRATGQNTGELFF. CDR3 sequence (DNA): TGTGCCAGCAGCTTACGCGCAACGGGGCAAAACACCGGGGAGCTGTTTTTT.

The genes are TRBV7-2 and TRBJ2-3; possible D gene TRBD2, 6 bases. CDR3 length equals 15 residues. V was shortened by 4 bases and J by 6 bases, with 17 bases between the two germline ends. The germline V gene encodes CDR1 SGHTA and CDR2 FQGNSA. The CDR3 loop reads CASSSTSSLGDTQYF. The CDR3 DNA follows: TGTGCCAGCAGCTCCACTAGCTCCCTGGGGGATACGCAGTATTTT. Filled out from reference TRBV7-2 and TRBJ2-3, the complete variable domain reads GAGVSQSPSNKVTEKGKDVELRCDPISGHTALYWYRQSLGQGLEFLIYFQGNSAPDKSGLPSDRFSAERTGGSVSTLTIQRTQQEDSAVYLCASSSTSSLGDTQYFGPGTRLTVL.

This sequence joins TRBV28 and TRBJ2-3; D ambiguous. V was pared by 4 bases and J by 1 base, with 9 bases between. The CDR3 has 14 residues. Germline V gene lookup returns CDR1 MDHEN and CDR2 SYDVKM. The DNA of the CDR3 is TGTGCCAGCAGTTGGGCCATAGGCACAGATACGCAGTATTTT. It encodes CASSWAIGTDTQYF.

V gene TRBV7-9 combines with J gene TRBJ2-1; 10 positions agree with TRBD1. Germline V gene sequence: CDR1 SEHNR, CDR2 FQNEAQ (reference sequence). With V trimmed by 1 base and J by 5 bases, 2 bases remained unmatched. The CDR3 loop spans 15 amino acids. The CDR3 loop is CASSLVGTGDNEQFF. The DNA for the CDR3 is TGTGCCAGCAGCTTAGTGGGGACAGGGGACAATGAGCAGTTCTTC.

In regard to this clone: Other DNA sequences in the sample encode the same CDR3. The chain links TRBV11-2 to TRBJ2-7; D possibly corresponds to TRBD2 (5 bases). Trimming took off 5 bases at V and 7 bases at J, with 9 bases between the two ends. This CDR3 has 11 residues. The germline CDR1 and CDR2 sequences are SGHAT and FQNNGV. The CDR3 region has the DNA TGTGCCAGCAGCCTACCGGGAGAGCAGTACTTC. It translates to CASSLPGEQYF.